This T cell receptor (beta chain) was observed in a study of T cell responses to AZD1222 COVID-19 vaccine. Study conclusions and caveats: Without day 14 samples, only post-peak T cell repertoires were studied. Following two doses of AZD1222, Spike-specific TCR breadth and depth rose. Just six people given AZD1222 tested seropositive at baseline.

Libraries were prepared by immunoSEQ multiplex PCR; TCRdb keeps only in-frame clonotypes and omits some of them. The table shows roughly 24,000 clones, with roughly 85% occurring only once. Points on this clone: Its matching antigen is unknown.

Second-dose groups at about 4 or about 12 weeks were pooled. The CDR3 runs 14 residues. Trimming took off 2 bases at V and 4 bases at J, with 11 bases between the two ends. Germline lookup yields CDR1 MNHNS and CDR2 SASEGT. The starting material was peripheral blood, obtained 28 days after the second AZD1222 dose. The TCR was taken from an adult who received the AZD1222 COVID-19 vaccine. The chain joins TRBV6-1 to TRBJ2-5; D unclear. The CDR3 protein is CASSETWASETQYF. CDR3 DNA: TGTGCCAGCAGTGAAACTTGGGCCTCAGAGACCCAGTACTTC.